This TCR beta chain was profiled in a study of T cell responses to AZD1222 COVID-19 vaccine. TCRdb keeps only in-frame clones here, not all; method: immunoSEQ multiplex PCR. The sample yields 75,000 to 95,000 clones, roughly 90% seen once. The CDR3 contains 16 residues. V shed 0 bases, J shed 6 bases, and the junction held 4 bases outside the gene matches. The germline CDR1 and CDR2 sequences are MNHEY and SVGEGT. Sequences were derived from peripheral blood, sampled on day 0 of AZD1222 vaccination. The chain uses TRBV6-2 or TRBV6-3 and TRBJ1-5, with 11 bases fitting TRBD1. This receptor was taken from an adult in good health. The CDR3 DNA sequence: TGTGCCAGCAGTTACTCCGGGACAGGGGGGAGTCAGCCCCAGCATTTT. Translation gives CASSYSGTGGSQPQHF.